The clone carrying this T cell receptor beta chain came up many times. V lost 1 base, J lost 4 bases, and 4 bases stayed unmatched. CDR1 and CDR2 from the germline V gene are SGHAT and FQNNGV. There are 15 residues in the CDR3. The data derive from a study of T-cell reconstitution after alpha-beta-depleted transplantation in children. Unique molecular identifiers were used to barcode this TCRbeta library. TCRdb reprocessed the PCR reads with MiXCR, giving one entry per CDR3 protein. The table includes about 230,000 distinct CDR3 sequences, about 12% detected once. Here the sequenced sample was PBMCs from the stem cell graft donor, taken from the stem cell graft. The chain couples TRBV11-2 to TRBJ1-1; TRBD1 matches 9 bases. The TCR was taken from a human donor who donated a stem cell graft to a child with acute lymphoblastic leukemia. The CDR3, as DNA: TGTGCCAGCAGCTTAGTCGGGACAGGGCTCACTGAAGCTTTCTTT. Translating gives CASSLVGTGLTEAFF.